The 4 T cell receptor beta chains below all came from one sample that was sequenced in a study of cytomegalovirus exposure and HLA in healthy donors. PCR involved 60 Vbeta and 13 Jbeta primers. Sequencing was performed with immunoSEQ multiplex PCR; in TCRdb, only in-frame clones are kept and a portion is missing. Recorded for this sample: tens of thousands of clones. Sequenced sample: PBMCs. These receptor sequences come from a female donor in good health and CMV-seronegative.

This sequence joins TRBV10-3 and TRBJ1-5; the D is unclear. CDR3 length equals 12 residues. The V gene's germline CDR1 is ENHRY and CDR2 SYGVKD. The V end lost 8 bases, the J end lost 3 bases, and 8 bases lay between the germline ends. CDR3 in DNA: TGTGCCATCGGGCGAGTCAATCAGCCCCAGCATTTT. The encoded protein is CAIGRVNQPQHF.

The chain carries TRBV18 and TRBJ2-5; D uncertain. The length of the CDR3 is 13 residues. Germline V lookup: CDR1 KGHSH, CDR2 LQKENI. Trimming pared 0 bases from V and 3 bases from J, leaving 5 bases between. Written as DNA, the CDR3 is TGTGCCAGCTCACCACCGTCAGAAGAGACCCAGTACTTC. Amino acid sequence: CASSPPSEETQYF.

The J gene is TRBJ2-3, the V gene TRBV19; TRBD1 matches at 8 bases. The CDR3 is 14 amino acids. After removal of 3 bases from V and 4 bases from J, the junction contained 3 bases not matched to a gene. CDR1 LNHDA and CDR2 SQIVND come from the germline V gene (reference sequence). The CDR3 DNA reads as TGTGCCAGTAGTATTGGACAGGGTCCAGATACGCAGTATTTT. Protein: CASSIGQGPDTQYF.

The rearrangement links TRBV19 to TRBJ2-1; D call uncertain. CDR1 is LNHDA, CDR2 SQIVND, per germline (reference sequence). This CDR3 is built from 14 residues. V was trimmed by 0 bases and J by 3 bases, leaving 6 bases between them. The CDR3 sequence is CASSIDRFYNEQFF. CDR3 DNA: TGTGCCAGTAGTATAGACCGGTTCTACAATGAGCAGTTCTTC. Using reference TRBV19 and TRBJ2-1 for the parts outside the CDR3, the full variable domain is DGGITQSPKYLFRKEGQNVTLSCEQNLNHDAMYWYRQDPGQGLRLIYYSQIVNDFQKGDIAEGYSVSREKKESFPLTVTSAQKNPTAFYLCASSIDRFYNEQFFGPGTRLTVL.